A selection of T cell receptor beta chains follows, all from one sample in a study of human T cells and chemical hapten exposure. One entry per CDR3 protein results from TCRdb running MiXCR on the RACE reads. The sample shows under 300,000 distinct CDR3 sequences, 7.7% of them seen only once. The sequencing used whole blood, collected in connection with sensitization to the hapten diphenylcyclopropenone (DPC). Receptors were obtained from a man between 18 and 35 years old with alopecia areata. Some clones in this sample may be carry-over from other donors' samples. The CDR3 runs from the conserved cysteine through the conserved F or W. The order of the fields is clone size, V gene, D gene, J gene, CDR3 protein, CDR3 DNA. D genes are given only for firm matches. Part of the rows lack a size; the others show once, few, many or a class for expanded clones.

NA	TRBV28	TRBD2	TRBJ2-1	CASSPLAGPYNEQFF	TGTGCCAGCAGTCCCCTAGCGGGGCCTTACAATGAGCAGTTCTTC
few	TRBV5-1	NA	TRBJ2-1	CASSLEGGNEQFF	TGCGCCAGCAGCTTGGAGGGCGGCAATGAGCAGTTCTTC
many	TRBV28	TRBD1	TRBJ1-1	CASSLGIPGQGGTEAFF	TGTGCCAGCAGCCTAGGGATACCGGGACAGGGAGGCACTGAAGCTTTCTTT
few	TRBV24-1	NA	TRBJ1-3	CATSARRVTGNTIYF	TGTGCCACCAGTGCCAGGAGAGTTACGGGAAACACCATATATTTT
many	TRBV28	NA	TRBJ2-1	CASSSSIRDTRSYNEQFF	TGTGCCAGCAGTTCATCAATCCGGGACACGAGGTCCTACAATGAGCAGTTCTTC
few	TRBV6-5	NA	TRBJ1-1	CASSYLDPDTEAFF	TGTGCCAGCAGTTACCTAGACCCGGACACTGAAGCTTTCTTT
NA	TRBV19	TRBD1	TRBJ1-2	CASVLGQGRGYTF	TGTGCCAGCGTACTGGGACAGGGTCGAGGCTACACCTTC
many	TRBV20-1	TRBD2	TRBJ2-4	CSARDHGGAKNIQYF	TGCAGTGCTAGAGATCACGGGGGGGCCAAAAACATTCAGTACTTC
many	TRBV10-3	TRBD1	TRBJ2-7	CAISTDGQGRHEQYF	TGTGCCATCAGCACCGACGGACAGGGGAGGCACGAGCAGTACTTC
NA	TRBV10-3	NA	TRBJ2-7	CAISESFEQYF	TGTGCCATCAGTGAGTCGTTCGAGCAGTACTTC
many	TRBV6-1	TRBD2	TRBJ2-2	CASSVGTSTGELFF	TGTGCCAGCAGTGTTGGGACTAGCACCGGGGAGCTGTTTTTT
few	TRBV6-4	TRBD2	TRBJ2-3	CASSVTSGSTDTQYF	TGTGCCAGCAGCGTGACTAGCGGAAGCACAGATACGCAGTATTTT
NA	TRBV9	NA	TRBJ1-3	CASSVESRSGNTIYF	TGTGCCAGCAGCGTAGAATCAAGGTCTGGAAACACCATATATTTT
many	TRBV7-2	NA	TRBJ1-4	CASSPSRWRNEKLFF	TGTGCCAGCAGCCCGTCTAGGTGGCGGAATGAAAAACTGTTTTTT
few	TRBV7-3	TRBD1	TRBJ1-1	CASSVTGGIAEAFF	TGTGCCAGCAGCGTGACAGGGGGCATCGCTGAAGCTTTCTTT
many	TRBV6-1	TRBD2	TRBJ2-3	CASSGLAGGPDTQYF	TGTGCCAGCAGTGGACTAGCGGGGGGGCCAGATACGCAGTATTTT
NA	TRBV5-1	TRBD2	TRBJ2-2	CASSSGLAGRNTGELFF	TGCGCCAGCAGCTCAGGACTAGCGGGAAGGAACACCGGGGAGCTGTTTTTT
NA	TRBV9	TRBD2	TRBJ2-1	CASSGGLVHEQFF	TGTGCCAGCAGCGGAGGACTAGTCCATGAGCAGTTCTTC
NA	TRBV7-9	NA	TRBJ1-2	CASSLWGADGYTF	TGTGCCAGCAGCTTATGGGGGGCGGATGGCTACACCTTC
few	TRBV4-2	NA	TRBJ1-1	CASSQDQGIMNTEAFF	TGTGCCAGCAGCCAAGACCAGGGGATAATGAACACTGAAGCTTTCTTT
many	TRBV20-1	NA	TRBJ1-5	CSAPVIGYFRNQPQHF	TGCAGTGCTCCAGTCATCGGATATTTTCGCAATCAGCCCCAGCATTTT
few	TRBV6-6	NA	TRBJ2-3	CASRSAPGASTDTQYF	TGTGCCAGCAGATCTGCCCCGGGGGCTAGCACAGATACGCAGTATTTT
few	TRBV6-6	NA	TRBJ1-1	CASSYGIMNTEAFF	TGTGCCAGCAGTTACGGGATCATGAACACTGAAGCTTTCTTT
few	TRBV7-2	NA	TRBJ1-4	CASSLYKTHGEKLFF	TGTGCCAGCAGCTTATATAAGACCCACGGGGAAAAACTGTTTTTT
NA	TRBV6-5	NA	TRBJ1-1	CASSYRRTVNTEAFF	TGTGCCAGCAGTTACCGGCGGACGGTAAACACTGAAGCTTTCTTT
NA	TRBV6-6	TRBD1	TRBJ2-4	CASSLQGAAKNIQYF	TGTGCCAGCAGTCTCCAGGGGGCGGCCAAAAACATTCAGTACTTC
NA	TRBV5-1	TRBD1	TRBJ2-1	CASSWTTGKGWNEQFF	TGCGCCAGCAGCTGGACGACAGGGAAGGGTTGGAATGAGCAGTTCTTC
NA	TRBV29-1	TRBD1	TRBJ1-1	CSVTRTGGPTEAFF	TGCAGCGTTACAAGAACAGGGGGGCCCACTGAAGCTTTCTTT
many	TRBV4-3	TRBD2	TRBJ2-3	CASSQDNSGGTDTQYF	TGCGCCAGCAGCCAAGATAACAGCGGGGGAACAGATACGCAGTATTTT
few	TRBV3-1	NA	TRBJ2-7	CASSQDFLYEQYF	TGTGCCAGCAGCCAAGACTTCCTCTACGAGCAGTACTTC
NA	TRBV20-1	TRBD1	TRBJ1-3	CSAPDRVSGNTIYF	TGCAGTGCCCCGGACAGGGTATCAGGAAACACCATATATTTT
NA	TRBV15	TRBD1	TRBJ1-1	CATSRVRTGPNTEAFF	TGTGCCACCAGCAGAGTCAGGACAGGGCCGAACACTGAAGCTTTCTTT
few	TRBV13	NA	TRBJ1-4	CASSRPQGGAEKLFF	TGTGCCAGCAGCCGCCCCCAGGGCGGTGCGGAAAAACTGTTTTTT